Following are 4 T cell receptor beta chains from one sample sequenced in a study of molecular identifiers for immune sequencing clone quantification. TCRdb reanalysed the PCR reads using MiXCR and keeps one entry per CDR3 protein. This repertoire shows 600,000 to 650,000 distinct CDR3 sequences, approximately 20% found once; its top ten account for approximately 0.9%. Sequenced sample: naive CD8+ T cells from blood, with Jurkat cell RNA spiked in. Subset denoted: FACS-sorted CD8+CD4-CCR7+CD45RA+ naive T cells. All receptors come from a human donor in good health. Some libraries in this study had Jurkat cell RNA spiked in.

This clonotype was picked up many times. The gene calls are TRBV5-6 and TRBJ1-5; 8 nucleotides agree with TRBD1. V shed 4 bases and J 7 bases; nucleotides not matched to a gene: 4. CDR3 length: 13 residues. Per the germline V gene, CDR1 is SGHDT and CDR2 is YYEEEE. The CDR3 DNA follows: TGTGCCAGCAGCAGACAGGGGAGGCAGCCCCAGCATTTT. Translated, it gives CASSRQGRQPQHF. The whole variable domain, remainder taken from reference TRBV5-6 and TRBJ1-5, is DAGVTQSPTHLIKTRGQQVTLRCSPKSGHDTVSWYQQALGQGPQFIFQYYEEEERQRGNFPDRFSGHQFPNYSSELNVNALLLGDSALYLCASSRQGRQPQHFGDGTRLSIL.

This clonotype was counted at least ten times. The rearrangement links TRBV2 to TRBJ2-2; no definite D call. Germline V gene lookup returns CDR1 SNHLY and CDR2 FYNNEI. The ends were cut back, 1 base at V and 11 bases at J, with 11 bases in the middle. The CDR3 runs 13 residues. The CDR3 coding sequence is TGTGCCAGCAGTGAAGTCTTAGGCAGAGAGCTGTTTTTT. Translated: CASSEVLGRELFF.

This clonotype was seen more than once but under ten times. The CDR3 sequence is CASSLAGGQGDETQYF. The CDR3 region has the DNA TGTGCCAGCAGCTTGGCAGGGGGACAGGGGGATGAGACCCAGTACTTC. The chain carries TRBV5-6 and TRBJ2-5; TRBD1 matches 11 bases. The V gene end was trimmed by 0 bases and the J gene end by 5 bases; junction bases not matched to a gene: 6. CDR3 length: 16 residues. Germline V gives CDR1 SGHDT, CDR2 YYEEEE.

In its sample, this clonotype was seen many times. This rearrangement joins TRBV24-1 to TRBJ1-1; D gene unclear. This CDR3 has 15 amino acids. V was trimmed by 4 bases and J by 0 bases, leaving 11 bases between them. CDR1 KGHDR and CDR2 SFDVKD come from the germline V gene. CDR3 sequence (DNA): TGTGCCACCAGTGACGGGAGGAGCATGAACACTGAAGCTTTCTTT. Its translation is CATSDGRSMNTEAFF.